Following are 9 T cell receptor beta chains from one sample sequenced in a study of metastatic and nonmetastatic thyroid tumors. All patients were treatment-naive before thyroid surgery. TCRdb re-analyzed the PCR reads using MiXCR. The top ten clones hold around a quarter of a sample with about 5,400 clones, around 35% of them seen once. The material sequenced was adjacent normal tissue. The source of these receptors is a female donor with papillary thyroid cancer or a benign thyroid nodule (not recorded which). Some clones in this sample may be carry-over from other donors' samples.

This clone was counted a few times. This sequence joins TRBV7-9 and TRBJ1-2; D may be TRBD1 (6 bases). V was trimmed by 5 bases and J by 3 bases, leaving 13 bases between them. Looked up from germline, CDR1 is SEHNR and CDR2 is FQNEAQ (reference sequence). This CDR3 comprises 14 residues. In nucleotides, the CDR3 is TGTGCCAGCAGCCCGGACAGAGGGGACTATGGCTACACCTTC. This encodes CASSPDRGDYGYTF.

V gene TRBV20-1 combines with J gene TRBJ1-2; D is perhaps TRBD1 (5 bases). CDR1 is DFQATT, CDR2 SNEGSKA, per germline (reference sequence). Trimming cost V 4 bases and J 2 bases, with 20 bases left between them. The CDR3 runs 16 residues. For the CDR3, the DNA is TGCAGTGCTACTCCCATCGGCAGGGCTGTGAACTATGGCTACACCTTC. Amino acid sequence: CSATPIGRAVNYGYTF.

This clone has only a few counts. This chain joins TRBV2 and TRBJ1-2; D not resolved. Per the germline V gene, CDR1 is SNHLY and CDR2 is FYNNEI. The CDR3 sequence is 14 residues long. Trimming cost V 5 bases and J 8 bases, with 18 bases left between them. The CDR3 region has the DNA TGTGCCAGCAGTCTGTTAGAGGGCGGAACCGGCTACACCTTC. It specifies CASSLLEGGTGYTF.

This clone was detected many times. This clone may be a read error of a much larger clone one base away. The same CDR3 arises from other DNA sequences in this sample as well. This rearrangement joins TRBV29-1 to TRBJ1-2; D unclear. This CDR3 spans 13 amino acids. With 6 bases removed from V and 2 bases from J, the gap between germline ends came to 13 bases. The germline V gene has CDR1 SQVTM and CDR2 ANQGSEA. The chain's CDR3 is CSVDRRENYGYTF. CDR3 nucleotide sequence: TGCAGCGTGGATCGTCGGGAGAACTATGGCTACACCTTC.

This clone turned up a few times. This rearrangement joins TRBV19 to TRBJ2-7; D remains unclear. The CDR3 is 13 residues long. V was shortened by 1 base and J by 7 bases, with 11 bases between the two germline ends. Germline CDR1 is LNHDA and CDR2 is SQIVND (reference sequence). CDR3 sequence (DNA): TGTGCCAGTAGTATAGTTTCATTCGGGGAGCAGTACTTC. Amino acids: CASSIVSFGEQYF.

This clone was observed a handful of times. The chain has TRBV4-3 and TRBJ2-5; D is possibly TRBD1 or TRBD2 (6 bases each). Trimming took 0 bases from V and 5 from J, leaving 10 bases between them. CDR3 length equals 14 residues. Germline loops: CDR1 LGHNA, CDR2 YSLEER. The CDR3, as DNA: TGCGCCAGCAGCCAAGAGGGGGGCCGGGAGACCCAGTACTTC. It codes for CASSQEGGRETQYF.

The chain uses TRBV6-1 and TRBJ2-2; maybe TRBD2 (5 bases). Between the trimmed V and J ends, which lost 6 bases and 0 bases, there was a span of 11 bases. CDR1 and CDR2 from the germline V gene are MNHNS and SASEGT. The CDR3 has 15 amino acids. The chain's CDR3 is CASSSVSANTGELFF. The CDR3 DNA sequence: TGTGCCAGCAGCTCGGTTAGCGCGAACACCGGGGAGCTGTTTTTT.

This chain links TRBV15 with TRBJ2-7; D call uncertain. Germline CDR1 and CDR2: LNHNV and YYDKDF (reference sequence). This CDR3 contains 15 residues. The germline V and J ends were trimmed by 0 bases and 7 bases, with 16 bases remaining between them. The CDR3 coding sequence is TGTGCCACCAGCAGAGATAGCCCGGCCCGCGGAGAGCAGTACTTC. The encoded protein is CATSRDSPARGEQYF.

Sample share makes this clone large (0.1 to 1%). The chain joins TRBV20-1 to TRBJ2-7; a weak D match, TRBD2 (5 bases). The CDR3 has 11 amino acids. Looked up from germline, CDR1 is DFQATT and CDR2 is SNEGSKA (reference sequence). The V and J ends lost 5 bases and 4 bases respectively, with 9 bases between them. The CDR3 DNA reads TGCAGTGCTCGAAGCGGTTACGAGCAGTACTTC. As protein: CSARSGYEQYF.